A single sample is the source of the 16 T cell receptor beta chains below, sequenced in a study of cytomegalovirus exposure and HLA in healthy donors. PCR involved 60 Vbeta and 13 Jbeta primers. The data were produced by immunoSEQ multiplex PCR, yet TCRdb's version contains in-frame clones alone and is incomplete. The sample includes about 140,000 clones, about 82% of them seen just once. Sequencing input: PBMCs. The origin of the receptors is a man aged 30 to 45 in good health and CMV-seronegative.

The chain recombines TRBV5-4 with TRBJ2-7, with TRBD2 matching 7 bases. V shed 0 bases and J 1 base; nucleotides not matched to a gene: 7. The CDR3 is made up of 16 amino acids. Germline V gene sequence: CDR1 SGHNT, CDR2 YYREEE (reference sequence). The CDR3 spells CASSLDGGSLSYEQYF. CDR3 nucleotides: TGTGCCAGCAGCTTGGACGGCGGGAGTCTGTCCTACGAGCAGTACTTC.

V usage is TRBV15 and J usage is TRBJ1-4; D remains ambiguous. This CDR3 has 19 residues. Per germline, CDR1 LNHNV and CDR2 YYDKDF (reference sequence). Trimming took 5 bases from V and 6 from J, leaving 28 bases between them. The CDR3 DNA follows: TGTGCCACCAGCGAGGGAAGTGCGACCCCAGGTTTGACTTATGAAAAACTGTTTTTT. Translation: CATSEGSATPGLTYEKLFF.

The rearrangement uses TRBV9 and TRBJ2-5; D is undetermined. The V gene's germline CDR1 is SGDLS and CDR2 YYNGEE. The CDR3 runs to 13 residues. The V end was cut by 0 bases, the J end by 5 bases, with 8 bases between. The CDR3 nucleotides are TGTGCCAGCAGCGTAGCACAGAGTGAGACCCAGTACTTC. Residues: CASSVAQSETQYF. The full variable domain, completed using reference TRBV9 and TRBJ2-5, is DSGVTQTPKHLITATGQRVTLRCSPRSGDLSVYWYQQSLDQGLQFLIQYYNGEERAKGNILERFSAQQFPDLHSELNLSSLELGDSALYFCASSVAQSETQYFGPGTRLLVL.

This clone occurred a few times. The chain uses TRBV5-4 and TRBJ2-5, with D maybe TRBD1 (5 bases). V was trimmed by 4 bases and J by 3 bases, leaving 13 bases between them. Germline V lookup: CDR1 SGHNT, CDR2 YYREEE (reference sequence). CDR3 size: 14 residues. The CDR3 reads CASSPKDKEETQYF. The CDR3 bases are TGTGCCAGCAGCCCAAAGGACAAAGAAGAGACCCAGTACTTC.

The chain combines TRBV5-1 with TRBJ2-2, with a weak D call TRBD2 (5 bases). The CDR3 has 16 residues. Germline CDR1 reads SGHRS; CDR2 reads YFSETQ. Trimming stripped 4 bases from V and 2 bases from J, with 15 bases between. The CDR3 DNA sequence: TGCGCCAGCAGCCGCCCTGAGGCGGGTAACACCGGGGAGCTGTTTTTT. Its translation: CASSRPEAGNTGELFF. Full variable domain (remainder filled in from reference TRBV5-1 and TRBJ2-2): KAGVTQTPRYLIKTRGQQVTLSCSPISGHRSVSWYQQTPGQGLQFLFEYFSETQRNKGNFPGRFSGRQFSNSRSEMNVSTLELGDSALYLCASSRPEAGNTGELFFGEGSRLTVL.

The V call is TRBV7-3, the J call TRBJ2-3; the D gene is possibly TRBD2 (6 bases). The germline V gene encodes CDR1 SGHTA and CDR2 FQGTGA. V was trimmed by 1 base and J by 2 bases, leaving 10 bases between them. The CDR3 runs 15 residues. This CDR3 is CASSLSGLLTDTQYF. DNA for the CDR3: TGTGCCAGCAGCTTAAGCGGACTACTCACAGATACGCAGTATTTT.

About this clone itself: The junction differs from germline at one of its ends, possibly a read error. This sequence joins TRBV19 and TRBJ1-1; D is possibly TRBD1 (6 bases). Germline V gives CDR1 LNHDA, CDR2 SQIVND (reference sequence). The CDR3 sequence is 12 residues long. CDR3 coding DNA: TGTGCAAGCAGGGGATCAGGGGTTGGTATTCGATTT. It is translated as CASRGSGVGIRF.

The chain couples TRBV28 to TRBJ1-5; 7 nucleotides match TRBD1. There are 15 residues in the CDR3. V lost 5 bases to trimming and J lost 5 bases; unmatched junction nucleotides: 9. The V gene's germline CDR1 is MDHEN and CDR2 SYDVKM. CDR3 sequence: CASSTPGQMDQPQHF. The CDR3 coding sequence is TGTGCCAGCAGTACCCCGGGACAGATGGATCAGCCCCAGCATTTT.

The CDR3: CASSGGTRGQPQHF. In nucleotides, the CDR3 is TGTGCCAGTAGTGGGGGAACCAGGGGACAGCCCCAGCATTTT. The V gene is TRBV19, the J gene TRBJ1-5, with a tentative D call TRBD1 (6 bases). Germline V gives CDR1 LNHDA, CDR2 SQIVND (reference sequence). The CDR3 is 14 amino acids. V was trimmed by 5 bases and J by 7 bases, leaving 15 bases between them.

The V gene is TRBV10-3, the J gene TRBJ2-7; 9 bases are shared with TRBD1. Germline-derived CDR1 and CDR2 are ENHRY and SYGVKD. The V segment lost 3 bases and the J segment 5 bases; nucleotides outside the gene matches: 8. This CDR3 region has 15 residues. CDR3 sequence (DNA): TGTGCCATCAGTGATAGGGGACAGGGCGTCCACGAGCAGTACTTC. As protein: CAISDRGQGVHEQYF.

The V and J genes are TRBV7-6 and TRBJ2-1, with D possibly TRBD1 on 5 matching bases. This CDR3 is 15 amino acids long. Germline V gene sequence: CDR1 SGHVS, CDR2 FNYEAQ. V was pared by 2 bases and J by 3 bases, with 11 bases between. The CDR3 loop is CASSLSGSDYNEQFF. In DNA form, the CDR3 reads TGTGCCAGCAGCTTATCAGGGTCTGACTACAATGAGCAGTTCTTC.

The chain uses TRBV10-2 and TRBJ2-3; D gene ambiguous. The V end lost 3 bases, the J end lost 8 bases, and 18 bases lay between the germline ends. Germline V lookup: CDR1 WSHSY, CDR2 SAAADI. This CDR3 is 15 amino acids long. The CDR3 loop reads CASSDNGQLLTTQYF. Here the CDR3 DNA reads TGCGCCAGCAGTGATAATGGGCAGTTACTGACTACGCAGTATTTT.

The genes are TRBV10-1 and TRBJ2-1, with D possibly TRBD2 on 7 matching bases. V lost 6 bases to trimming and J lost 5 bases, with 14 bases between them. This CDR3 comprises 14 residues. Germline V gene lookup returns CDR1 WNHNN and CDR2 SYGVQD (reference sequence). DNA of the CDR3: TGCGCCAGCAGGAAGGGGGGGGAAAACAATGAGCAGTTCTTC. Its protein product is CASRKGGENNEQFF.

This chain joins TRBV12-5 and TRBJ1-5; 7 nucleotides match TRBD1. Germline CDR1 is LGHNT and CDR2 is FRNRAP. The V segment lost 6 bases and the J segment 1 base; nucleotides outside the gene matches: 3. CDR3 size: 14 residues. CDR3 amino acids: CASGPGQSNQPQHF. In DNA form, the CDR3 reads TGTGCTAGTGGACCGGGACAGAGCAATCAGCCCCAGCATTTT.

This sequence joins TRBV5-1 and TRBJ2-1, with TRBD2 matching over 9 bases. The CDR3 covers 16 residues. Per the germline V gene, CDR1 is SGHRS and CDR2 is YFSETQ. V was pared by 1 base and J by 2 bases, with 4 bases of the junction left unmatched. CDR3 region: CASSLMTSGPYNEQFF. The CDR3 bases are TGCGCCAGCAGCTTGATGACTAGCGGCCCCTACAATGAGCAGTTCTTC. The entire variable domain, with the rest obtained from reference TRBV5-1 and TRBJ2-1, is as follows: KAGVTQTPRYLIKTRGQQVTLSCSPISGHRSVSWYQQTPGQGLQFLFEYFSETQRNKGNFPGRFSGRQFSNSRSEMNVSTLELGDSALYLCASSLMTSGPYNEQFFGPGTRLTVL.

CDR3 amino acids: CAISSGTSGRGTGELFF. CDR3 coding DNA: TGTGCCATCAGTTCCGGGACTAGCGGGAGGGGCACCGGGGAGCTGTTTTTT. This chain links TRBV10-3 with TRBJ2-2, with 16 bases fitting TRBD2. Germline V gives CDR1 ENHRY, CDR2 SYGVKD. There are 17 residues in the CDR3. The trim removed 5 bases at V and 4 bases at J, leaving 4 bases unmatched.